What follows are 27 T cell receptor beta chains derived from one specimen sequenced in a study of control samples from healthy donors and cancer patients. The data were produced by immunoSEQ multiplex PCR, yet TCRdb's version contains in-frame clones alone and is incomplete. The sample lists roughly 170,000 clones; about 93% were seen once. The sequenced sample was blood. The receptors originated from a man younger than 35 in good health.

The V call is TRBV6-5, the J call TRBJ1-1; TRBD1 might be the D (5 bases). The CDR3 is 14 residues long. Trimming shortened V by 6 bases and J by 2 bases, and 13 bases separated the two germline ends. Germline-derived CDR1 and CDR2 are MNHEY and SVGAGI. The CDR3 coding sequence is TGTGCCAGCAGATCGCGGGGGAGAAACACTGAAGCTTTCTTT. Protein: CASRSRGRNTEAFF.

The genes are TRBV6-5 and TRBJ2-2; a possible D gene is TRBD2 (6 bases). From germline, CDR1 is MNHEY and CDR2 SVGAGI. This CDR3 spans 13 amino acids. The germline V and J ends were trimmed by 11 bases and 1 base, with 11 bases remaining between them. This CDR3 reads CASGGQNTGELFF. The CDR3 DNA reads as TGTGCCTCCGGGGGTCAGAACACCGGGGAGCTGTTTTTT.

The rearrangement joins TRBV20-1 to TRBJ1-1; D call uncertain. With 3 bases removed from V and 3 bases from J, the gap between germline ends came to 11 bases. Germline loops: CDR1 DFQATT, CDR2 SNEGSKA (reference sequence). This CDR3 is built from 13 residues. The CDR3 spells CSASPEGYTEAFF. CDR3 sequence (DNA): TGCAGTGCTAGTCCGGAAGGGTACACTGAAGCTTTCTTT.

In this sample, this clone turned up once. The chain recombines TRBV7-3 with TRBJ2-2, with 7 bases lining up with TRBD2. This CDR3 spans 16 amino acids. Trimming cost V 5 bases and J 3 bases; bases outside gene matches: 9. The germline V gene has CDR1 SGHTA and CDR2 FQGTGA. The CDR3, as DNA: TGTGCCAGCAGCGGGGCGGGGAGCGGGGACACCGGGGAGCTGTTTTTT. This gives the protein CASSGAGSGDTGELFF.

This rearrangement joins TRBV5-6 to TRBJ1-1, with TRBD1 identical over 11 bases. V shed 4 bases and J 5 bases; nucleotides not matched to a gene: 10. The CDR3 covers 16 residues. CDR1 and CDR2 (germline): SGHDT, YYEEEE. CDR3 protein: CASSERDRGVRTEAFF. CDR3 in DNA: TGTGCCAGCAGCGAACGGGACAGGGGGGTTAGAACTGAAGCTTTCTTT.

This clone was recorded only once. The CDR3 nucleotides read TGTGCCAGCATACTGCTCACAGATACGCAGTATTTT. It translates to CASILLTDTQYF. V usage is TRBV2 and J usage is TRBJ2-3; D not resolved. From germline, CDR1 is SNHLY and CDR2 FYNNEI. V gave up 7 bases and J gave up 2 bases, with 7 bases separating them. The CDR3 covers 12 residues.

The chain links TRBV5-1 to TRBJ2-5; possible D gene TRBD1, 6 bases. The V gene's germline CDR1 is SGHRS and CDR2 YFSETQ. The CDR3 covers 14 residues. V was shortened by 2 bases and J by 2 bases, with 10 bases between the two germline ends. CDR3 in amino acids: CASSLTGNQETQYF. The CDR3 nucleotides read TGCGCCAGCAGCTTAACAGGGAATCAAGAGACCCAGTACTTC.

Concerning this clone itself: Other DNA sequences from this sample encode an identical CDR3 as well. The genes are TRBV10-3 and TRBJ1-1; D gene unclear. Germline CDR1 is ENHRY and CDR2 is SYGVKD. With 0 bases removed from V and 1 base from J, the gap between germline ends came to 9 bases. This CDR3 is built from 15 residues. CDR3: CAISESGIENTEAFF. In DNA form, the CDR3 reads TGTGCCATCAGTGAGTCCGGGATTGAGAACACTGAAGCTTTCTTT.

The chain is built from TRBV7-6 and TRBJ2-2; D is undetermined. The V end was cut by 5 bases, the J end by 4 bases, with 20 bases between. Per the germline V gene, CDR1 is SGHVS and CDR2 is FNYEAQ. This CDR3 is 17 amino acids long. CDR3 in DNA: TGTGCCAGCAGCATCCGACCGTTGACAAGCCGCACCGGGGAGCTGTTTTTT. This encodes CASSIRPLTSRTGELFF. Full variable domain (outside the CDR3, taken from reference TRBV7-6 and TRBJ2-2): GAGVSQSPRYKVTKRGQDVALRCDPISGHVSLYWYRQALGQGPEFLTYFNYEAQQDKSGLPNDRFSAERPEGSISTLTIQRTEQRDSAMYRCASSIRPLTSRTGELFFGEGSRLTVL.

This clone was counted a few times. The chain carries TRBV6-5 and TRBJ1-6; TRBD1 agrees at 7 bases. The J segment lost 5 bases and the V segment lost 5 bases, leaving 3 bases of the junction unmatched. Germline lookup yields CDR1 MNHEY and CDR2 SVGAGI. The CDR3 contains 14 residues. CDR3: CASSTGANNSPLHF. DNA for the CDR3: TGTGCCAGCAGTACAGGGGCCAATAATTCACCCCTCCACTTT.

The genes are TRBV19 and TRBJ1-2; no firm D call. The germline CDR1 and CDR2 sequences are LNHDA and SQIVND (reference sequence). The V end lost 0 bases, the J end lost 5 bases, and 10 bases lay between the germline ends. This CDR3 contains 14 residues. The CDR3 here is CASSIDPDAYGYTF. In DNA, the CDR3 is TGTGCCAGTAGTATAGATCCCGACGCTTATGGCTACACCTTC.

The V and J genes are TRBV25-1 and TRBJ2-7; 8 bases align to TRBD1. With V trimmed by 3 bases and J by 5 bases, 6 bases remained unmatched. This CDR3 is built from 14 residues. Germline V gene sequence: CDR1 MGHDK, CDR2 SYGVNS. CDR3 sequence (DNA): TGTGCCAGCAGTGACGCAGGGGGCACGGACGAGCAGTACTTC. Protein sequence: CASSDAGGTDEQYF.

This sequence joins TRBV9 and TRBJ2-3; no definite D call. Germline V gives CDR1 SGDLS, CDR2 YYNGEE. This CDR3 spans 13 amino acids. V was trimmed by 0 bases and J by 2 bases, leaving 4 bases between them. Written as DNA, the CDR3 is TGTGCCAGCAGCGTAGCGACCACAGATACGCAGTATTTT. Encoded protein: CASSVATTDTQYF.

This rearrangement joins TRBV5-1 to TRBJ2-7; 7 bases map to TRBD1. The CDR3 has 14 amino acids. V lost 6 bases to trimming and J lost 0 bases; unmatched junction nucleotides: 6. Germline V gene data show CDR1 as SGHRS and CDR2 as YFSETQ. CDR3 amino acids: CASNTGTDSYEQYF. Here the CDR3 DNA reads TGCGCCAGCAACACCGGGACAGACTCCTACGAGCAGTACTTC.

V is TRBV29-1 and J is TRBJ1-2; a weak D match, TRBD1 (6 bases). V shed 4 bases and J shed 4 bases, with 13 bases lying between them. The CDR3 is 13 amino acids. CDR1 and CDR2 (germline): SQVTM, ANQGSEA. The CDR3 DNA is TGCAGCGTTGCGGGGGGCGGGGCCTATGGCTACACCTTC. Its translation is CSVAGGGAYGYTF.

This chain connects TRBV6-1 to TRBJ1-5, with D hard to call. CDR3 length: 12 residues. The V gene's germline CDR1 is MNHNS and CDR2 SASEGT. Trimming shortened V by 0 bases and J by 9 bases, and 6 bases separated the two germline ends. The CDR3 is CASSEAPRPQHF. In DNA form, the CDR3 reads TGTGCCAGCAGTGAAGCACCTCGGCCCCAGCATTTT.

The V gene is TRBV24-1, the J gene TRBJ2-5; D remains unclear. CDR1 is KGHDR and CDR2 is SFDVKD in the germline V gene. V lost 4 bases and J 0 bases, leaving 5 bases between the germline ends. The length of the CDR3 is 13 residues. CDR3 residues: CATSEEYQETQYF. Here the CDR3 DNA reads TGTGCCACCAGTGAAGAGTACCAAGAGACCCAGTACTTC.

This clone was detected once. The J gene is TRBJ1-1, the V gene TRBV10-3; TRBD1 matches at 7 bases. This CDR3 contains 16 residues. Germline CDR1 reads ENHRY; CDR2 reads SYGVKD. Trimming at V came to 10 bases and at J to 7 bases, leaving 21 bases not matched to a gene. CDR3 amino acids: CATSTVLSWGQSEAFF. In DNA form, the CDR3 reads TGTGCCACCTCGACTGTACTATCTTGGGGACAGAGTGAAGCTTTCTTT.

The chain recombines TRBV5-1 with TRBJ2-3; 9 nucleotides match TRBD2. With 2 bases clipped from V and 4 bases from J, the junction kept 14 bases outside the gene matches. The V gene's germline CDR1 is SGHRS and CDR2 YFSETQ. CDR3 length equals 18 residues. The CDR3 here is CASSFLSGSGGIADTQYF. The CDR3 coding sequence is TGCGCCAGCAGCTTCTTATCAGGTAGCGGGGGAATAGCAGATACGCAGTATTTT.

The chain carries TRBV11-2 and TRBJ1-2, with D unresolved. Germline CDR1 is SGHAT and CDR2 is FQNNGV. This CDR3 is built from 15 residues. Trimming stripped 2 bases from V and 2 bases from J, with 12 bases between. CDR3 amino acids: CASSLKTLQNYGYTF. CDR3 DNA: TGTGCCAGCAGCTTAAAAACTTTACAGAACTATGGCTACACCTTC.

This chain connects TRBV18 to TRBJ2-1; TRBD1 matches 9 bases. The V gene's germline CDR1 is KGHSH and CDR2 LQKENI. The J segment lost 10 bases and the V segment lost 5 bases, leaving 6 bases of the junction unmatched. The CDR3 has 13 amino acids. The CDR3 sequence: CASSSGTGNEQFF. For the CDR3, the DNA is TGTGCCAGCTCATCGGGGACAGGGAACGAGCAGTTCTTC.

This clone appeared once. This chain uses TRBV7-2 with TRBJ1-4; 7 bases are shared with TRBD1. The germline V gene encodes CDR1 SGHTA and CDR2 FQGNSA. The CDR3 spans 14 residues. The junction had 4 bases not matched to a gene; V was cut back by 5 bases and J by 4 bases. For the CDR3, the DNA is TGTGCCAGCAGCAACCGACAGGGTAATGAAAAACTGTTTTTT. It yields the protein CASSNRQGNEKLFF. Together with reference TRBV7-2 and TRBJ1-4, the CDR3 gives the full variable domain: GAGVSQSPSNKVTEKGKDVELRCDPISGHTALYWYRQSLGQGLEFLIYFQGNSAPDKSGLPSDRFSAERTGGSVSTLTIQRTQQEDSAVYLCASSNRQGNEKLFFGSGTQLSVL.

The chain is built from TRBV3-1 (or the pseudogene TRBV3-2) and TRBJ2-3; TRBD2 aligns across 12 bases. From germline, CDR1 is LGHDT and CDR2 YNNKEL (reference sequence). The length of the CDR3 is 17 residues. J gave up 1 base and V 1 base, and 3 bases lay outside the gene matches. The CDR3 loop is CASSQASGGARTDTQYF. CDR3 DNA sequence: TGTGCCAGCAGCCAAGCTAGCGGGGGGGCCCGCACAGATACGCAGTATTTT.

This rearrangement joins TRBV19 to TRBJ1-6; 7 bases agree with TRBD1. The germline gives CDR1 LNHDA, CDR2 SQIVND (reference sequence). With 2 bases clipped from V and 6 bases from J, the junction kept 4 bases outside the gene matches. The CDR3 is made up of 15 amino acids. In nucleotides, the CDR3 is TGTGCCAGTAGTATACAAAACAGGGGTAATTCACCCCTCCACTTT. This sequence encodes CASSIQNRGNSPLHF. Looking up the rest from reference TRBV19 and TRBJ1-6 gives the full variable domain: DGGITQSPKYLFRKEGQNVTLSCEQNLNHDAMYWYRQDPGQGLRLIYYSQIVNDFQKGDIAEGYSVSREKKESFPLTVTSAQKNPTAFYLCASSIQNRGNSPLHFGNGTRLTVT.

This chain uses TRBV9 with TRBJ1-1, with D unclear. This CDR3 comprises 14 residues. V lost 3 bases and J 6 bases, leaving 15 bases between the germline ends. CDR1 is SGDLS, CDR2 YYNGEE, per germline. CDR3 amino acids: CASSATHRPAEAFF. For the CDR3, the DNA is TGTGCCAGCAGCGCTACCCACCGGCCCGCTGAAGCTTTCTTT.

This clone was observed once. The chain carries TRBV29-1 and TRBJ2-5, with D possibly called TRBD1 or TRBD2 (5 bases each). Trimming removed 0 bases at V and 5 bases at J, with 10 bases between. The germline V gene has CDR1 SQVTM and CDR2 ANQGSEA. This CDR3 is built from 13 residues. The CDR3 sequence: CSVEDGRDETQYF. Written as DNA, the CDR3 is TGCAGCGTTGAAGACGGTAGGGACGAGACCCAGTACTTC.

The CDR3 protein is CAWSVMTGDSKQYF. The CDR3 nucleotides are TGTGCCTGGAGTGTAATGACAGGAGACAGTAAGCAGTACTTC. The chain combines TRBV30 with TRBJ2-7; TRBD1 is a possible D gene (6 bases). The CDR3 is 14 residues long. Trimming left V 0 bases short and J 8 bases short, with 17 bases between. Germline CDR1 and CDR2: GTSNPN and SVGIG (reference sequence).